This T cell receptor beta chain was sequenced during a study of cytomegalovirus exposure and HLA in healthy donors. The study ran its PCR with 60 Vbeta and 13 Jbeta primers. Data came from immunoSEQ multiplex PCR; TCRdb stores just in-frame clones and leaves some out. This sample carries more than 200,000 clones, roughly 83% of them seen once, and the ten largest clones take roughly 1.3%. With 5 bases removed from V and 3 bases from J, the gap between germline ends came to 8 bases. CDR1 is SEHNR and CDR2 is FQNEAQ in the germline V gene (reference sequence). The CDR3 has 12 amino acids. The sequence was obtained from a girl between 5 and 17 years old in good health and CMV-seronegative. The chain links TRBV7-9 to TRBJ2-7, with unresolved D. The sequencing input was PBMCs. The CDR3 protein is CASSRESYEQYF. The CDR3 nucleotides read TGTGCCAGCAGCCGCGAAAGCTACGAGCAGTACTTC.